Listed below are T cell receptor beta chains from one sample, sequenced in a study of blood T cell repertoires in COVID-19. Sequencing was performed with immunoSEQ multiplex PCR; in TCRdb, only in-frame clones are kept and a portion is missing. The sample contains under 60,000 clones, 83% of which appear only once. Sequenced: peripheral blood. The origin of the receptors is a human donor in a cohort sampled during active COVID-19. Each CDR3 is given without its conserved first and last residue.

V gene: TRBV4-1; CDR3 length: 13; CDR3 protein: ASSQGIGGSGEQY
V gene: TRBV2; CDR3 length: 12; CDR3 protein: ASSAAGGLYGYT
V gene: TRBV5-1; CDR3 length: 12; CDR3 protein: ASSLDSNGNTIY
V gene: TRBV9; CDR3 length: 14; CDR3 protein: ASSGRVGEESYGYT
V gene: TRBV6-6; CDR3 length: 13; CDR3 protein: ASSYKGTGGYEQY
V gene: TRBV3-1/TRBV3-2; CDR3 length: 14; CDR3 protein: ASSQGWGGAQETQY
V gene: TRBV6-6; CDR3 length: 10; CDR3 protein: ASSRAYNEQF
V gene: TRBV7-9; CDR3 length: 12; CDR3 protein: ASSAGQGNTEAF
V gene: TRBV6-6; CDR3 length: 13; CDR3 protein: ASMAVTSNTGELF
V gene: TRBV6-2/TRBV6-3; CDR3 length: 13; CDR3 protein: ASSPGTGGNTEAF
V gene: TRBV7-9; CDR3 length: 11; CDR3 protein: ASSWTGGNEQY
V gene: TRBV18; CDR3 length: 13; CDR3 protein: ASSQGARGNEKLF
V gene: TRBV6-5; CDR3 length: 13; CDR3 protein: ATYIRGSSYNEQF
V gene: TRBV30; CDR3 length: 13; CDR3 protein: AWSERQGANTEAF
V gene: TRBV7-2; CDR3 length: 12; CDR3 protein: ASSSSQGGTEAF
V gene: TRBV5-4; CDR3 length: 13; CDR3 protein: ASSLMGGSNTEAF
V gene: TRBV5-1; CDR3 length: 13; CDR3 protein: ASSGQASSYNEQF
V gene: TRBV6-6; CDR3 length: 13; CDR3 protein: ASSSPRTDGNTIY
V gene: TRBV2; CDR3 length: 13; CDR3 protein: ASRRQAGSYNEQF
V gene: TRBV6-2/TRBV6-3; CDR3 length: 16; CDR3 protein: ASSYMAGEPLVTDTQY
V gene: TRBV3-1/TRBV3-2; CDR3 length: 13; CDR3 protein: ASSHPSGSYNEQF
V gene: TRBV5-1; CDR3 length: 14; CDR3 protein: ASSPIGQGNTGELF
V gene: TRBV5-6; CDR3 length: 12; CDR3 protein: ASSSETDLYGYT
V gene: TRBV2; CDR3 length: 12; CDR3 protein: ASTGGRPTGELF
V gene: TRBV5-4; CDR3 length: 12; CDR3 protein: ASSLDGQARELF
V gene: TRBV6-2/TRBV6-3; CDR3 length: 13; CDR3 protein: ASSSSGQGTGELF
V gene: TRBV19; CDR3 length: 14; CDR3 protein: ASSLGTVIGNQPQH
V gene: TRBV28; CDR3 length: 13; CDR3 protein: ASSSGTSGGDEQY
V gene: TRBV7-9; CDR3 length: 13; CDR3 protein: ASSPWGRGKETQY
V gene: TRBV5-1; CDR3 length: 14; CDR3 protein: ASSLVVTGTSEKLF
V gene: TRBV21-1; CDR3 length: 13; CDR3 protein: ASSKGGRAGYEQY
V gene: TRBV7-2; CDR3 length: 12; CDR3 protein: ASSGSARGREQY
V gene: TRBV11-1; CDR3 length: 12; CDR3 protein: ASSLDRGDYEQY
V gene: TRBV7-9; CDR3 length: 14; CDR3 protein: ASKPPGVANTGELF
V gene: TRBV4-1; CDR3 length: 14; CDR3 protein: ASSPRAQGNTGELF
V gene: TRBV30; CDR3 length: 14; CDR3 protein: AWSVQGRGRDSPLH
V gene: TRBV21-1; CDR3 length: 18; CDR3 protein: ASSKEGIPGQDPSSYEQY
V gene: TRBV7-2; CDR3 length: 12; CDR3 protein: ASSLNPGGYGYT
V gene: TRBV6-5; CDR3 length: 9; CDR3 protein: ASSYVKTQY
V gene: TRBV27; CDR3 length: 11; CDR3 protein: ASSAGGGYEQY
V gene: TRBV3-1/TRBV3-2; CDR3 length: 13; CDR3 protein: ASTRTAGGIAKLF
V gene: TRBV7-9; CDR3 length: 14; CDR3 protein: ASSSDGPRRAYEQY